The entry that follows covers one T cell receptor beta chain sequence. Its antigen is not known. TCRbeta library preparation incorporated unique molecular identifiers. From the PCR reads, TCRdb called clonotypes with MiXCR, one entry per CDR3 protein. The repertoire consists of 500,000 to 650,000 distinct CDR3 sequences, with 10% to 15% occurring once and the leading ten covering about 2.2%. The data are from a study of T-cell reconstitution after alpha-beta-depleted transplantation in children. Study-level results: Newly produced T cells mostly provided counts and TCRbeta diversity after one year, as hyperexpanded clones declined.

CDR3 length: 17 amino acids. CDR1 and CDR2 from the germline V gene are LGHDT and YNNKEL (reference sequence). Trimming left V 1 base short and J 6 bases short, with 22 bases between. The J gene is TRBJ2-7, the V gene TRBV3-1; either TRBD1 or TRBD2 may supply D (5 bases each). Sequenced here: PBMCs, mostly from graft donor cells, sampled 360 days after TCRalphabeta/CD19-depleted stem cell transplant. This sequence was found in a male patient between 10 and 17 years old who had a stem cell transplant for acute myeloid leukemia, so the T cells may come from the graft donor. CDR3 sequence reads: CASSQVGVVRQWGEQYF. DNA of the CDR3: TGTGCCAGCAGCCAAGTCGGGGTAGTGCGACAGTGGGGCGAGCAGTACTTC.